The table lists the clone carrying this T cell receptor (beta chain) with a few counts. As yet, its antigen is unknown. These data belong to a study of T-cell memory formation after mild COVID-19. Barcoded TCR alpha and TCR beta cDNA libraries with UMIs came from 5'RACE using constant-segment primers. TCRdb used MiXCR to reprocess the 5' RACE reads, holding one entry per CDR3 protein. The sample holds a few hundred thousand distinct CDR3 sequences, 15% to 20% seen once. Study findings and constraints: CD4+ contracting clones were found mainly in CM and EM, and CD8+ ones in EMRA. Confirmation was lacking for SARS-CoV-2 specificity of second-wave clones that peaked on day 37.

V dropped 6 bases and J dropped 3; count of bases not matched to a gene: 10. The CDR3 totals 15 residues. Germline V CDR1 and CDR2: SGHDN, FVKESK. This sequence joins TRBV14 and TRBJ1-2; 7 bases map to TRBD1. The receptor's source is a man between 18 and 35 years old who had mild COVID-19 (a few samples of this study predate the infection). Cell type and time point are not known. Sequencing was carried out using PBMCs or a T cell subset sorted from them (not recorded which). The CDR3 DNA follows: TGTGCCAGCAGACAACTCTCAGGGGGGGACTATGGCTACACCTTC. Amino acid sequence: CASRQLSGGDYGYTF.